These 32 T cell receptor beta chains share one sample of origin, sequenced in a study of HIV-infected patients and healthy controls. Reverse transcription used around 500 ng RNA and constant-region primers for alpha and beta. Separate chain-specific third strand synthesis with multiplexing indices produced the alpha and beta libraries. TCRdb re-analysed the 5' RACE reads in MiXCR, keeping a single row per CDR3 protein. This table has approximately 15,000 distinct CDR3 sequences, 10% to 15% appearing once. Roughly three months, about 14 weeks, into antiretroviral therapy, follow-up blood was collected. The repertoire came from unfractionated whole blood and reflected all unsorted peripheral T cells. The specimen comprised blood, sampled during antiretroviral therapy. The receptors derive from an adult with HIV infection. The donor label of this sample is uncertain.

This clonotype turned up a few times. The chain links TRBV3-1 to TRBJ2-5; tentatively, D is TRBD2 (5 bases). The CDR3 has 13 residues. Deletions cut 4 bases from V and 4 bases from J, with 10 bases between. Germline V gene sequence: CDR1 LGHDT, CDR2 YNNKEL (reference sequence). The CDR3 sequence: CASSLGVLETQYF. The DNA for the CDR3 is TGTGCCAGCAGCCTCGGGGTTTTAGAGACCCAGTACTTC.

This clonotype occurred many times. This chain uses TRBV19 with TRBJ2-1, with D perhaps TRBD1 (7 bases). Germline CDR1 reads LNHDA; CDR2 reads SQIVND (reference sequence). The CDR3 has 15 residues. V was clipped by 1 base and J by 5 bases, with 12 bases between them. The CDR3 protein is CASSIGSGGNNEQFF. The DNA of the CDR3 is TGTGCCAGTAGTATAGGTTCAGGGGGGAACAATGAGCAGTTCTTC.

This clonotype was seen a handful of times. The J gene is TRBJ2-1, the V gene TRBV29-1; 8 bases map to TRBD2. Germline CDR1 reads SQVTM; CDR2 reads ANQGSEA. The J segment lost 11 bases and the V segment lost 3 bases, leaving 9 bases of the junction unmatched. This CDR3 region has 13 residues. For the CDR3, the DNA is TGCAGCGTTGACCTAGCGGGCGACGTGAAGCAGTTCTTC. It is translated as CSVDLAGDVKQFF.

The table lists this clonotype with many counts. The V and J genes are TRBV10-2 and TRBJ2-6, with a tentative D call TRBD2 (7 bases). The germline V gene has CDR1 WSHSY and CDR2 SAAADI. Trimming pared 0 bases from V and 13 bases from J, leaving 13 bases between. This CDR3 region has 14 residues. In DNA form, the CDR3 reads TGCGCCAGCAGTGAGTCGGGGGGGCCGATGGTCCTGACTTTC. Translation gives CASSESGGPMVLTF.

This clonotype was found many times. CDR3 sequence reads: CSARPRTGDSNQPQHF. The CDR3 DNA sequence: TGCAGTGCTAGACCCCGGACAGGGGATAGCAATCAGCCCCAGCATTTT. The J gene is TRBJ1-5, the V gene TRBV20-1, with 9 bases fitting TRBD1. J lost 0 bases, V lost 2 bases, and 5 bases had no gene match. Germline CDR1 reads DFQATT; CDR2 reads SNEGSKA (reference sequence). The CDR3 covers 16 residues.

In its sample, this clonotype was seen many times. The CDR3, as DNA: TGCAGTGCTAGAGACCGGCTAGGGTCTGGGGCCAACGTCCTGACTTTC. It translates to CSARDRLGSGANVLTF. The chain joins TRBV20-1 to TRBJ2-6; D is ambiguous. CDR3 length: 16 amino acids. Germline CDR1 and CDR2: DFQATT and SNEGSKA (reference sequence). V was trimmed by 0 bases and J by 1 base, leaving 10 bases between them.

In this sample, this clonotype turned up many times. The V call is TRBV6-5, the J call TRBJ2-7, with 12 bases lining up with TRBD2. V was clipped by 5 bases and J by 9 bases; unmatched bases: 11. The CDR3 length is 15 residues. Germline CDR1 and CDR2: MNHEY and SVGAGI. The CDR3 sequence is CASSQIGLAGSGQYF. In DNA, the CDR3 is TGTGCCAGCAGTCAAATTGGACTAGCGGGATCCGGGCAGTACTTC.

With regard to this clonotype: This may stem from a read error, because a much larger clone lies one nucleotide away. This sequence joins TRBV7-2 and TRBJ2-1; no clear D. CDR1 SGHTA and CDR2 FQGNSA come from the germline V gene. There are 13 residues in the CDR3. DNA of the CDR3: TGTGCCAGCAGCTTAGTACTCCACAATGAGCAGATCTTC. Translating it yields CASSLVLHNEQIF.

The chain uses TRBV5-1 and TRBJ1-1; 7 positions agree with TRBD1. The germline V gene has CDR1 SGHRS and CDR2 YFSETQ. The junction had 10 bases not matched to a gene; V was cut back by 5 bases and J by 0 bases. The CDR3 spans 16 residues. DNA for the CDR3: TGCGCCAGCAGAGGCGGGACAGCTACTATGAACACTGAAGCTTTCTTT. Protein sequence: CASRGGTATMNTEAFF.

This clonotype occurred many times. The gene calls are TRBV14 and TRBJ2-7; 7 bases align to TRBD1. Losses at the gene ends were 3 bases for V and 5 bases for J; bases not matched to a gene: 7. Germline-derived CDR1 and CDR2 are SGHDN and FVKESK. The CDR3 sequence is 14 residues long. The CDR3 DNA reads as TGTGCCAGCAGCCAGGATGACAGGGTCCACGAGCAGTACTTC. It specifies CASSQDDRVHEQYF.

This clonotype has a count of ten or more. CDR3 bases: TGTGCCAGCCTTCAGGGGGGCACCACTGAAGCTTTCTTT. Protein: CASLQGGTTEAFF. The V and J genes are TRBV12-3 or TRBV12-4 and TRBJ1-1, with 7 bases fitting TRBD1. Losses at the gene ends were 8 bases for V and 4 bases for J; bases not matched to a gene: 7. CDR3 length: 13 residues.

This clonotype was observed at least ten times. The V gene is TRBV6-2 or TRBV6-3, the J gene TRBJ1-3, with D unresolved. The V end lost 0 bases, the J end lost 1 base, and 10 bases lay between the germline ends. The V gene's germline CDR1 is MNHEY and CDR2 SVGEGT. The CDR3 consists of 16 residues. The DNA of the CDR3 is TGTGCCAGCAGTTACTCGAGAAGACAATCTGGAAACACCATATATTTT. It yields the protein CASSYSRRQSGNTIYF.

This clonotype was seen repeatedly, ten times or more. The chain carries TRBV6-6 and TRBJ1-2; D call uncertain. Deletions cut 7 bases from V and 5 bases from J, with 17 bases between. Germline-derived CDR1 and CDR2 are MNHNY and SVGAGI (reference sequence). The CDR3 totals 14 residues. The CDR3 DNA reads as TGTGCCAGCAATATCCAGCCTGGAGGATATGGCTACACCTTC. Its protein product is CASNIQPGGYGYTF.

V and J are TRBV28 and TRBJ2-3, with D possibly being TRBD2 (5 bases). In germline, CDR1 is MDHEN, CDR2 SYDVKM. The CDR3 contains 12 residues. Deletions cut 11 bases from V and 6 bases from J, with 15 bases between. CDR3 bases: TGTGCCGGGGATTCAGGCGGGGATACGCAGTATTTT. Amino acid sequence: CAGDSGGDTQYF.

This clonotype ranks as medium-sized. This rearrangement joins TRBV6-4 to TRBJ1-4; D gene unclear. Germline V lookup: CDR1 MRHNA, CDR2 SNTAGT. V dropped 2 bases and J dropped 5 bases, with 6 bases sitting between them. The CDR3 contains 13 residues. CDR3: CASSDRPNEKLFF. The CDR3 DNA follows: TGTGCCAGCAGTGACAGGCCCAATGAAAAACTGTTTTTT.

This clonotype was detected many times. The chain is built from TRBV20-1 and TRBJ2-7; 7 bases line up with TRBD2. Germline assignment: CDR1 DFQATT and CDR2 SNEGSKA (reference sequence). CDR3 length: 12 amino acids. The ends lost 4 bases at V and 3 bases at J; junction bases unmatched: 3. The CDR3 DNA reads as TGCAGTGCTAAGCGGGAAAACTACGAGCAGTACTTC. This codes for CSAKRENYEQYF.

The chain recombines TRBV28 with TRBJ1-5; possible D gene TRBD1, 6 bases. The germline gives CDR1 MDHEN, CDR2 SYDVKM. The CDR3 is 15 amino acids. V was pared by 7 bases and J by 0 bases, with 13 bases between. CDR3 protein: CASILGGDSNQPQHF. The DNA of the CDR3 is TGTGCCAGCATCTTGGGGGGCGATAGCAATCAGCCCCAGCATTTT.

The table lists this clonotype with a few counts. The rearrangement joins TRBV11-2 to TRBJ1-6, with a tentative D call TRBD1 (5 bases). Trimming took off 1 base at V and 0 bases at J, with 7 bases between the two ends. This CDR3 has 16 residues. Germline values: CDR1 SGHAT, CDR2 FQNNGV. The chain's CDR3 is CASSLGGRSYNSPLHF. The CDR3 DNA is TGTGCCAGCAGCTTAGGGGGCCGCTCCTATAATTCACCCCTCCACTTT.

The chain joins TRBV11-2 to TRBJ1-1; a possible D gene is TRBD1 (6 bases). Germline CDR1 is SGHAT and CDR2 is FQNNGV. V was shortened by 6 bases and J by 1 base, with 15 bases between the two germline ends. The CDR3 covers 15 residues. This CDR3 reads CASRTRRGPNTEAFF. Written as DNA, the CDR3 is TGTGCCAGCAGAACCCGCAGGGGCCCGAACACTGAAGCTTTCTTT.

This clonotype occurred a few times. This rearrangement joins TRBV11-2 to TRBJ2-3, with a weak D call TRBD1 (6 bases). CDR1 SGHAT and CDR2 FQNNGV come from the germline V gene. Deletions cut 4 bases from V and 2 bases from J, with 13 bases between. This CDR3 spans 15 amino acids. The DNA of the CDR3 is TGTGCCAGCAGCTCGCTACAGGGATCCACAGATACGCAGTATTTT. Translating it yields CASSSLQGSTDTQYF.

The rearrangement joins TRBV20-1 to TRBJ1-4, with 10 bases fitting TRBD1. With 6 bases clipped from V and 7 bases from J, the junction kept 5 bases outside the gene matches. Germline V gene sequence: CDR1 DFQATT, CDR2 SNEGSKA (reference sequence). This CDR3 contains 13 residues. In DNA form, the CDR3 reads TGCAGTGCCATGACAGGGGGCGGTGAAAAACTGTTTTTT. Translating it yields CSAMTGGGEKLFF.

This clonotype was observed a handful of times. The chain couples TRBV19 to TRBJ2-2; maybe TRBD2 (8 bases). The CDR3 is 18 amino acids. Germline V gene data show CDR1 as LNHDA and CDR2 as SQIVND (reference sequence). Trimming shortened V by 8 bases and J by 7 bases, and 29 bases separated the two germline ends. CDR3 region: CASSPGGTVLQQGGELFF. As DNA, the CDR3 is TGTGCCAGTTCACCGGGGGGGACAGTCCTACAGCAGGGCGGGGAGCTGTTTTTT.

This clonotype was observed many times. This sequence joins TRBV7-9 and TRBJ1-1; D remains ambiguous. Trimming pared 6 bases from V and 1 base from J, leaving 9 bases between. The CDR3 loop spans 13 amino acids. CDR1 is SEHNR, CDR2 FQNEAQ, per germline (reference sequence). The CDR3: CASRDVWNTEAFF. In DNA, the CDR3 is TGTGCCAGCAGGGATGTTTGGAACACTGAAGCTTTCTTT.

This clonotype was seen at least ten times. This chain connects TRBV15 to TRBJ1-5; D is possibly TRBD1 (5 bases). Germline CDR1 is LNHNV and CDR2 is YYDKDF (reference sequence). CDR3 size: 16 residues. V gave up 4 bases and J gave up 3 bases, with 16 bases separating them. The CDR3 coding sequence is TGTGCCACCAGCATTACCCCGGGACGGTCCAATCAGCCCCAGCATTTT. Protein sequence: CATSITPGRSNQPQHF.

This clonotype has only a few counts. The J gene is TRBJ2-2, the V gene TRBV30, with D unresolved. This CDR3 comprises 12 residues. The V and J ends lost 1 base and 1 base respectively, with 1 base between them. CDR1 is GTSNPN, CDR2 SVGIG, per germline (reference sequence). Here the CDR3 reads CAWSENTGELFF. In nucleotides, the CDR3 is TGTGCCTGGAGTGAGAACACCGGGGAGCTGTTTTTT.

This clonotype was seen only a few times. The V and J genes are TRBV5-6 and TRBJ2-3; 7 bases agree with TRBD1. V was pared by 3 bases and J by 0 bases, with 7 bases of the junction left unmatched. The CDR3 sequence is 16 residues long. Per the germline V gene, CDR1 is SGHDT and CDR2 is YYEEEE. DNA of the CDR3: TGTGCCAGCAGCTCACCCGGGACAGCAAGCACAGATACGCAGTATTTT. It is translated as CASSSPGTASTDTQYF.

With respect to this clonotype: A much larger clone lies a single base off, so this may be a read error. The V call is TRBV29-1, the J call TRBJ2-7; TRBD1 agrees at 8 bases. CDR1 and CDR2 from the germline V gene are SQVTM and ANQGSEA. The junction had 10 bases not matched to a gene; V was cut back by 6 bases and J by 6 bases. The CDR3 contains 13 residues. CDR3 loop: CSVGRTGTSEQYF. CDR3 DNA sequence: TGCAGCGTGGGCAGGACAGGGACGTCCGAGCAGTACTTC.

Of note for this clonotype: A read error may explain this, as a much larger clone is one base away. This chain joins TRBV12-3 or TRBV12-4 and TRBJ1-2; the D is unclear. Trimming cost V 7 bases and J 3 bases, with 12 bases left between them. This CDR3 has 13 amino acids. The CDR3 bases are TGTGCCAGCATCCCGTCCGAGGACTATGGCTACACCTTC. As protein: CASIPSEDYGYTF.

This clonotype was counted at least ten times. The rearrangement uses TRBV20-1 and TRBJ2-7; 11 positions agree with TRBD1. The V gene's germline CDR1 is DFQATT and CDR2 SNEGSKA (reference sequence). V was pared by 5 bases and J by 5 bases, with 5 bases of the junction left unmatched. This CDR3 has 13 residues. The CDR3 nucleotides are TGCAGTGCTCAGGGACAGGGGGTCCACGAGCAGTACTTC. This encodes CSAQGQGVHEQYF.

This clonotype was observed at least ten times. The gene calls are TRBV18 and TRBJ1-2; 8 bases align to TRBD1. The germline V gene has CDR1 KGHSH and CDR2 LQKENI. CDR3 length: 15 amino acids. V was pared by 2 bases and J by 3 bases, with 5 bases of the junction left unmatched. DNA for the CDR3: TGTGCCAGCTCACCAAATGCAGGGGGCGACTATGGCTACACCTTC. Encoded protein: CASSPNAGGDYGYTF.

This clonotype came up a few times. The chain couples TRBV4-1 to TRBJ1-2; possible D gene TRBD1, 6 bases. Between the trimmed V and J ends, which lost 0 bases and 3 bases, there was a span of 20 bases. The CDR3 has 18 amino acids. CDR1 and CDR2 from the germline V gene are MGHRA and YSYEKL. CDR3 nucleotide sequence: TGCGCCAGCAGCCAAGAGGAGAGACAGGTCAGAGGCCACTATGGCTACACCTTC. It translates to CASSQEERQVRGHYGYTF.

This clonotype was observed many times. The V call is TRBV9, the J call TRBJ1-2; D is undetermined. Trimming took off 3 bases at V and 3 bases at J, with 9 bases between the two ends. CDR3 length: 13 residues. Germline V gene sequence: CDR1 SGDLS, CDR2 YYNGEE. The CDR3 reads CASSATAHYGYTF. CDR3 bases: TGTGCCAGCAGCGCCACAGCCCACTATGGCTACACCTTC.